The rows below give T cell receptor beta chains drawn from one sample of a study of identical twins. TCRdb passed the 5' RACE reads through MiXCR, listing each CDR3 protein once. The sample contains 690,000 or so distinct CDR3 sequences, over 8.5% of which appear only once. This sample also belongs to another study, concerning yellow fever vaccine responses in identical twins.

Sample: PBMCs. The receptors derive from a young woman in good health. The CDR3 runs from the conserved cysteine through the conserved F or W. The order of the fields is J gene, V gene, CDR3 protein.

J: TRBJ1-2
V: TRBV10-3
CDR3: CAISGDRGFYGYTF

J: TRBJ1-2
V: TRBV7-9
CDR3: CASSEAGTEANYGYTF

J: TRBJ1-5
V: TRBV7-8
CDR3: CASSLVGYSNQPQHF

J: TRBJ2-1
V: TRBV5-1
CDR3: CASSSGQGDYNEQFF

J: TRBJ1-1
V: TRBV12-3/TRBV12-4
CDR3: CASSPRTEAFF

J: TRBJ2-7
V: TRBV4-3
CDR3: CASSQAAGAPYEQYF

J: TRBJ2-1
V: TRBV4-3
CDR3: CASSPNPPLASGSRDEQFF

J: TRBJ2-7
V: TRBV18
CDR3: CASSPPVQSSYEQYF

J: TRBJ1-5
V: TRBV20-1
CDR3: CSASINLRDSNQPQHF

J: TRBJ2-5
V: TRBV12-3/TRBV12-4
CDR3: CASSLLQGETQYF

J: TRBJ2-7
V: TRBV12-3/TRBV12-4
CDR3: CASSTGRGEQYF

J: TRBJ2-1
V: TRBV6-4
CDR3: CASSDVGGPYNEQFF

J: TRBJ2-5
V: TRBV12-3/TRBV12-4
CDR3: CASSRGLAGEETQYF

J: TRBJ2-4
V: TRBV28
CDR3: CASSSPDRGAENIQYF

J: TRBJ2-3
V: TRBV15
CDR3: CATRSDPLRGTQYF

J: TRBJ1-2
V: TRBV5-1
CDR3: CASRGRGYGYTF

J: TRBJ2-3
V: TRBV6-5
CDR3: CASSHLAEGPDTQYF

J: TRBJ2-7
V: TRBV4-2
CDR3: CASSQGWSYEQYF